These 26 T cell receptor beta chains originate from one sample sequenced in a study of cytomegalovirus exposure and HLA in healthy donors. The PCR contained 60 Vbeta and 13 Jbeta primers. TCRdb's copy holds only in-frame clones and misses some; the assay was immunoSEQ multiplex PCR. The sample has more than 35,000 clones, around 49% seen once. The sample taken for sequencing was PBMCs. All receptors derive from a woman aged 40-49 years in good health and CMV-seropositive.

V gene TRBV10-1 combines with J gene TRBJ2-1; no definite D call. Germline assignment: CDR1 WNHNN and CDR2 SYGVQD (reference sequence). V gave up 6 bases and J gave up 4 bases, with 10 bases separating them. The CDR3 is 13 amino acids. CDR3 in amino acids: CASSRDLYNEQFF. The CDR3 nucleotides read TGCGCCAGCAGCCGCGATTTATACAATGAGCAGTTCTTC.

This clone was observed a few times. The rearrangement links TRBV30 to TRBJ2-7, with 11 bases aligning to TRBD1. V gave up 7 bases and J gave up 5 bases; unmatched junction bases: 10. Germline lookup yields CDR1 GTSNPN and CDR2 SVGIG (reference sequence). CDR3 length equals 14 residues. The CDR3 sequence: CASRRDRGSHEQYF. For the CDR3, the DNA is TGTGCCTCGCGGCGGGACAGGGGGTCCCACGAGCAGTACTTC.

In DNA, the CDR3 is TGTGCCTGGAGTGTTGCGGGGGGCACCGGGGAGCTGTTTTTT. Protein product: CAWSVAGGTGELFF. The chain links TRBV30 to TRBJ2-2, with 8 bases identical to TRBD2. This CDR3 comprises 14 residues. Germline V gene sequence: CDR1 GTSNPN, CDR2 SVGIG (reference sequence). With 0 bases clipped from V and 4 bases from J, the junction kept 1 base outside the gene matches.

The gene calls are TRBV6-5 and TRBJ1-2; the D is unclear. Trimming left V 5 bases short and J 5 bases short, with 18 bases between. Germline V gene data show CDR1 as MNHEY and CDR2 as SVGAGI. This CDR3 has 15 amino acids. CDR3 bases: TGTGCCAGCAGTAACGAACCGGGAAGCCTATATGGCTACACCTTC. It specifies CASSNEPGSLYGYTF.

The CDR3 protein is CASSLQAVGTEAFF. Here the CDR3 DNA reads TGCGCCAGCAGCTTACAGGCAGTCGGCACTGAAGCTTTCTTT. The rearrangement links TRBV5-1 to TRBJ1-1; weak D call: TRBD1 (5 bases). Per germline, CDR1 SGHRS and CDR2 YFSETQ. Trimming pared 2 bases from V and 4 bases from J, leaving 12 bases between. There are 14 residues in the CDR3. The entire variable domain, with the rest obtained from reference TRBV5-1 and TRBJ1-1, is as follows: KAGVTQTPRYLIKTRGQQVTLSCSPISGHRSVSWYQQTPGQGLQFLFEYFSETQRNKGNFPGRFSGRQFSNSRSEMNVSTLELGDSALYLCASSLQAVGTEAFFGQGTRLTVV.

This clone turned up a few times. The rearrangement joins TRBV5-6 to TRBJ2-2; TRBD2 matches 9 bases. The CDR3 covers 16 residues. Per the germline V gene, CDR1 is SGHDT and CDR2 is YYEEEE. With V trimmed by 2 bases and J by 2 bases, 4 bases remained unmatched. The CDR3 bases are TGTGCCAGCAGCTTTACCGGGACTAGCAACACCGGGGAGCTGTTTTTT. Residues: CASSFTGTSNTGELFF. Complete variable domain (other parts from reference TRBV5-6 and TRBJ2-2): DAGVTQSPTHLIKTRGQQVTLRCSPKSGHDTVSWYQQALGQGPQFIFQYYEEEERQRGNFPDRFSGHQFPNYSSELNVNALLLGDSALYLCASSFTGTSNTGELFFGEGSRLTVL.

In its sample, this clone was seen once. This chain links TRBV2 with TRBJ1-2, with 9 bases identical to TRBD1. Looked up from germline, CDR1 is SNHLY and CDR2 is FYNNEI. This CDR3 spans 16 amino acids. With V trimmed by 6 bases and J by 7 bases, 15 bases remained unmatched. CDR3 bases: TGTGCCAGCAGCGATTACCGACCGGGACAGGGTAGTGGCTACACCTTC. Its translation is CASSDYRPGQGSGYTF. The full variable domain, completed using reference TRBV2 and TRBJ1-2, is EPEVTQTPSHQVTQMGQEVILRCVPISNHLYFYWYRQILGQKVEFLVSFYNNEISEKSEIFDDQFSVERPDGSNFTLKIRSTKLEDSAMYFCASSDYRPGQGSGYTFGSGTRLTVV.

This clone was picked up one time. This rearrangement joins TRBV7-9 to TRBJ2-5; tentatively, D is TRBD2 (7 bases). This CDR3 contains 17 residues. CDR1 and CDR2 from the germline V gene are SEHNR and FQNEAQ (reference sequence). The V end was cut by 2 bases, the J end by 2 bases, with 18 bases between. CDR3 amino acids: CASSLLGGQGGQETQYF. CDR3 nucleotides: TGTGCCAGCAGCTTACTGGGGGGGCAGGGTGGTCAAGAGACCCAGTACTTC.

The V gene is TRBV7-3, the J gene TRBJ2-3, with D tentatively TRBD1 (5 bases). Trimming removed 6 bases at V and 4 bases at J, with 11 bases between. The CDR3 has 13 residues. Germline V gene data show CDR1 as SGHTA and CDR2 as FQGTGA. CDR3: CASSRTGPDTQYF. DNA for the CDR3: TGTGCCAGCAGTCGTACAGGACCAGATACGCAGTATTTT.

A few counts support this clone. The gene calls are TRBV6-4 and TRBJ2-6; a weak D match, TRBD1 (5 bases). The CDR3 consists of 14 residues. Trimming pared 4 bases from V and 4 bases from J, leaving 8 bases between. The germline V gene has CDR1 MRHNA and CDR2 SNTAGT. The CDR3 DNA follows: TGTGCCAGCAGTGTCTGGACAGGGGCCAACGTCCTGACTTTC. Its protein is CASSVWTGANVLTF.

The chain joins TRBV6-6 to TRBJ1-4; 9 bases align to TRBD1. The CDR3 has 15 residues. V lost 6 bases and J lost 4; bases outside the gene matches: 6. The V gene's germline CDR1 is MNHNY and CDR2 SVGAGI (reference sequence). The CDR3 reads CASSAPGQGNEKLFF. CDR3 DNA sequence: TGTGCCAGCAGCGCACCGGGACAGGGTAATGAAAAACTGTTTTTT.

CDR3 bases: TGTGCCAGCAGCTTATCCGGACTAGCGGGCGAGCAGTACTTC. Amino acids: CASSLSGLAGEQYF. This rearrangement joins TRBV7-2 to TRBJ2-7, with 11 bases matching TRBD2. V dropped 2 bases and J dropped 6; count of bases not matched to a gene: 3. This CDR3 region has 14 residues. CDR1 is SGHTA and CDR2 is FQGNSA in the germline V gene.

This clone was seen more than once but under ten times. The chain employs TRBV7-2 and TRBJ1-6; D is possibly TRBD1 (5 bases). There are 15 residues in the CDR3. CDR1 and CDR2 (germline): SGHTA, FQGNSA. The V end lost 5 bases, the J end lost 7 bases, and 15 bases lay between the germline ends. CDR3: CASSPRGGLNSPLHF. In nucleotides, the CDR3 is TGTGCCAGCAGCCCCCGGGGGGGTCTGAATTCACCCCTCCACTTT.

The chain combines TRBV11-2 with TRBJ2-1, with TRBD1 matching 9 bases. CDR1 SGHAT and CDR2 FQNNGV come from the germline V gene. The CDR3 has 16 amino acids. V lost 2 bases, J lost 2 bases, and 4 bases stayed unmatched. The DNA for the CDR3 is TGTGCCAGCAGCTTACTCGGACAGGGGCCCTACAATGAGCAGTTCTTC. Translating it yields CASSLLGQGPYNEQFF. Together with reference TRBV11-2 and TRBJ2-1, the CDR3 gives the full variable domain: EAGVAQSPRYKIIEKRQSVAFWCNPISGHATLYWYQQILGQGPKLLIQFQNNGVVDDSQLPKDRFSAERLKGVDSTLKIQPAKLEDSAVYLCASSLLGQGPYNEQFFGPGTRLTVL.

This chain connects TRBV6-4 to TRBJ2-2, with 7 bases fitting TRBD2. The germline V gene encodes CDR1 MRHNA and CDR2 SNTAGT. The V segment lost 5 bases and the J segment 8 bases; nucleotides outside the gene matches: 8. The CDR3 extends over 14 amino acids. The CDR3 protein is CASSLEAGSGELFF. The DNA of the CDR3 is TGTGCCAGCAGTTTGGAAGCGGGGTCTGGGGAGCTGTTTTTT.

The chain is built from TRBV15 and TRBJ2-3; D uncertain. Germline-derived CDR1 and CDR2 are LNHNV and YYDKDF (reference sequence). Trimming pared 0 bases from V and 4 bases from J, leaving 11 bases between. This CDR3 region has 15 residues. The CDR3 is CATSREPNDADTQYF. The CDR3 bases are TGTGCCACCAGCAGAGAGCCTAATGATGCAGATACGCAGTATTTT.

The chain links TRBV6-4 to TRBJ2-3, with 10 bases matching TRBD2. This CDR3 is 15 amino acids long. V dropped 5 bases and J dropped 5; count of bases not matched to a gene: 7. Per the germline V gene, CDR1 is MRHNA and CDR2 is SNTAGT. The CDR3 reads CASSPTSGAGDTQYF. Written as DNA, the CDR3 is TGTGCCAGCAGTCCCACTAGCGGGGCGGGAGATACGCAGTATTTT.

The chain couples TRBV9 to TRBJ1-1; a weak D match, TRBD1 (5 bases). The germline CDR1 and CDR2 sequences are SGDLS and YYNGEE. V lost 2 bases, J lost 4 bases, and 12 bases lay in between. CDR3 length: 14 amino acids. This CDR3 is CASSVLQEFTEAFF. CDR3 bases: TGTGCCAGCAGCGTGTTACAGGAGTTCACTGAAGCTTTCTTT.

The V call is TRBV29-1, the J call TRBJ2-5, with D perhaps TRBD1 (6 bases). V was clipped by 5 bases and J by 2 bases, with 18 bases between them. The CDR3 totals 15 residues. The V gene's germline CDR1 is SQVTM and CDR2 ANQGSEA. The CDR3 coding sequence is TGCAGCGTTCAAACCGGGACATCTCAACAAGAGACCCAGTACTTC. Translating gives CSVQTGTSQQETQYF.

This clone was picked up a small number of times. The chain has TRBV16 and TRBJ1-2; D gene ambiguous. Germline V gene sequence: CDR1 KGHSY, CDR2 FQNENV. The V and J ends lost 0 bases and 8 bases respectively, with 10 bases between them. The CDR3 covers 13 residues. CDR3 protein: CASSQSRGVGYTF. The CDR3 coding sequence is TGTGCCAGCAGCCAATCTCGCGGAGTGGGCTACACCTTC.

The CDR3 region is CASSLVGVTEAFF. CDR3 coding DNA: TGTGCCAGCAGCTTGGTCGGGGTTACGGAAGCTTTCTTT. The gene calls are TRBV5-6 and TRBJ1-1, with D hard to call. V was trimmed by 0 bases and J by 8 bases, leaving 11 bases between them. Germline-derived CDR1 and CDR2 are SGHDT and YYEEEE. CDR3 length: 13 amino acids.

The J gene is TRBJ2-7, the V gene TRBV25-1, with 10 bases matching TRBD1. The CDR3 sequence is 16 residues long. The junction had 10 bases not matched to a gene; V was cut back by 2 bases and J by 6 bases. Germline V gene data show CDR1 as MGHDK and CDR2 as SYGVNS. The CDR3 sequence is CASSERTTGTGVEQYF. The CDR3 nucleotides read TGTGCCAGCAGTGAACGGACAACCGGGACAGGGGTCGAGCAGTACTTC.

The chain combines TRBV30 with TRBJ2-6; TRBD2 matches at 13 bases. CDR1 and CDR2 (germline): GTSNPN, SVGIG (reference sequence). The CDR3 extends over 20 amino acids. V lost 0 bases, J lost 0 bases, and 8 bases stayed unmatched. CDR3 region: CAWSVRRLAGGSSGANVLTF. CDR3 nucleotides: TGTGCCTGGAGTGTACGGAGACTAGCGGGGGGCAGCTCTGGGGCCAACGTCCTGACTTTC.

The chain combines TRBV30 with TRBJ2-2; the D gene is possibly TRBD1 (5 bases). The CDR3 totals 13 residues. Germline CDR1 and CDR2: GTSNPN and SVGIG (reference sequence). The V end lost 1 base, the J end lost 6 bases, and 9 bases lay between the germline ends. CDR3 nucleotides: TGTGCCTGGAGTGCGCAGGGCCCCGGGGAGCTGTTTTTT. Residues: CAWSAQGPGELFF.

The table lists this clone with a count of one. The CDR3 sequence: CASSPADRASISGYTF. As DNA, the CDR3 is TGTGCCAGCTCACCCGCGGACAGGGCGTCTATTTCGGGCTACACCTTC. The J gene is TRBJ1-2, the V gene TRBV18; 8 bases match TRBD1. The CDR3 runs 16 residues. The germline CDR1 and CDR2 sequences are KGHSH and LQKENI. J lost 8 bases, V lost 3 bases, and 14 bases had no gene match.

This clone came up a few times. The chain links TRBV7-6 to TRBJ2-5; TRBD1 might be the D (5 bases). The DNA end lines up better with TRBJ2-7; the J call may be wrong. Germline CDR1 SGHVS, CDR2 FNYEAQ. CDR3 length: 14 amino acids. The CDR3 coding sequence is TGTGCCAGCAGCTTGACCACAGGCTCCTACGAGCAGTACTTC. Encoded protein: CASSLTTGSYEQYF.